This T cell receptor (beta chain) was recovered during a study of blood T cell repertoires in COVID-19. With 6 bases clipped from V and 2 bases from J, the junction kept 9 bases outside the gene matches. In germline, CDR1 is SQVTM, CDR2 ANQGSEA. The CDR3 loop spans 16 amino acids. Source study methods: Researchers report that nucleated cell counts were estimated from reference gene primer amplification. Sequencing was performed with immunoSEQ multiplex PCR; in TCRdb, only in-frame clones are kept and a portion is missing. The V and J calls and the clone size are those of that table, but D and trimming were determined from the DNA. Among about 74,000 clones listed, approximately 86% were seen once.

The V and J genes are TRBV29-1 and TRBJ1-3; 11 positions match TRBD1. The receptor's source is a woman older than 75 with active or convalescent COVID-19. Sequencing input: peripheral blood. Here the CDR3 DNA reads TGCAGCGTAAACTTGGAGGGACAGGGGGCTGGAAACACCATATATTTT. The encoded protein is CSVNLEGQGAGNTIYF. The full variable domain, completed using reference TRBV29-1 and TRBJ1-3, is SAVISQKPSRDICQRGTSLTIQCQVDSQVTMMFWYRQQPGQSLTLIATANQGSEATYESGFVIDKFPISRPNLTFSTLTVSNMSPEDSSIYLCSVNLEGQGAGNTIYFGEGSWLTVV.